The sequence of this TCR beta chain was determined in a study of blood T cell repertoires in COVID-19. The overall study: The study drew acute and convalescent COVID-19 samples from the United States, Italy and Spain.

Clones were sequenced by immunoSEQ multiplex PCR, and TCRdb holds only the in-frame ones, with some missing. Seen here are about 68,000 clones, 89% observed once, and the top ten hold 8.2%. The ends lost 7 bases at V and 2 bases at J; junction bases unmatched: 8. The germline V gene has CDR1 SQVTM and CDR2 ANQGSEA. The length of the CDR3 is 13 residues. The source of this sequence is a man aged 45-65 years with active COVID-19. The gene calls are TRBV29-1 and TRBJ2-7; 7 bases fit TRBD2. Material: peripheral blood. CDR3 loop: CSAMGGGPYEQYF. CDR3 sequence (DNA): TGCAGCGCCATGGGCGGGGGACCCTACGAGCAGTACTTC.